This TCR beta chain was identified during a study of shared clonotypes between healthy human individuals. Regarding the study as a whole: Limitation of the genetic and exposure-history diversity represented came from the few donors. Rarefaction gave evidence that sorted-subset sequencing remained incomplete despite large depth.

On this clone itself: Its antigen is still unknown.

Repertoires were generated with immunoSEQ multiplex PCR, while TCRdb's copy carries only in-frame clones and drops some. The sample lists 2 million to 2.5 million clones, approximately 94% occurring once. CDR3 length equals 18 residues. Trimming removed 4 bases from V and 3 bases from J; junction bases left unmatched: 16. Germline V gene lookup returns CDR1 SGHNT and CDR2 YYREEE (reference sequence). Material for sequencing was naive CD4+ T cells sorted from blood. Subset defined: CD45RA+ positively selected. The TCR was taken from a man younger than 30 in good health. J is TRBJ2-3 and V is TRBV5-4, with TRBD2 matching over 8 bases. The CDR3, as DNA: TGTGCCAGCAGCCTCCGAGCTAAACACGGGAGGGAGACAGATACGCAGTATTTT. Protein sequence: CASSLRAKHGRETDTQYF.